Described below is a single TCR beta chain sequence and its context. Produced via immunoSEQ multiplex PCR; TCRdb's table is partial and in-frame only. The table includes 35,000 to 55,000 clones, more than 85% detected once. The length of the CDR3 is 17 residues. Germline loops: CDR1 SGHVS, CDR2 FNYEAQ. Germline trimming cut 1 base from V and 1 base from J; bases unmatched to any gene: 9. This sample was included in a study of T cell changes during pregnancy in multiple sclerosis. The origin of this receptor is a female donor with multiple sclerosis, enrolled in a pregnancy study. This sample comprised peripheral blood, obtained in the third trimester of pregnancy. This chain links TRBV7-6 with TRBJ1-1, with TRBD1 identical over 7 bases. The CDR3 sequence: CASSLGTGLSANTEAFF. The DNA of the CDR3 is TGTGCCAGCAGCTTAGGGACAGGACTCAGTGCGAACACTGAAGCTTTCTTT.